Included here is one T cell receptor (beta chain) sequence, with context. Its antigen has not been determined. Base qualities are missing; no much larger clone stands one base away. TCRbeta CDR3 regions were amplified from genomic DNA by means of the immunoSEQ Assay, a bias-controlled multiplex PCR. The paper's data handling went like this. Within the assay, amplification of reference gene primers was used to estimate how many nucleated cells each sample contained. Sequence reads were collapsed and filtered to measure the absolute abundance of every unique TCRbeta CDR3 rearrangement. For each sample, productive Simpson clonality was calculated as the square root of Simpson's diversity index over productive rearrangements. TCRdb stores this immuneACCESS table with in-frame sequences only. Part of the clones is absent; in the studies checked, under half of the shortfall reflects unresolved V genes, and no reason is known for the rest. V and J calls and clone size are given by that table; D and trimming were obtained from the DNA. A total of about 49,000 clones appear in this sample, 70% to 90% of them only once. Approximately 13% of the sample is taken by the ten largest.

The data are from a study of blood T cell repertoires in COVID-19 (dated by TCRdb to 2019 to 2021). In the study overall: Samples from collaborators originated in the United States, Italy and Spain and spanned both the acute and convalescent phases of COVID-19. Subjects who had been exposed to COVID-19, were actively infected with it, or had recovered from it provided the deeply sampled blood TCRbeta repertoires that made up the dataset. The prospective study material was composed of cDNA or gDNA derived from T cells, B-cell-depleted T cells, or PBMCs. Sample metadata almost always included a de-identified subject ID, COVID-19 status, age in years and sex. Samples came from the ongoing ImmuneRACE study (first 160 participants) plus 1,254 subjects from 6 global collaborators. Where available, HLA class I and class II types were obtained from metadata supplied by the sample provider rather than from assay-based typing. A freely available public database, intended as a resource for researchers studying the immune response to SARS-CoV-2, is where the repertoires were released.

The CDR3, cysteine through phenylalanine, is 13 amino acids long. The kept DNA is CDR3 alone, 39 bases in frame from the first base. The germline V gene encodes CDR1 SGHNT and CDR2 YENEEA. V is cut by 0 bases and J by 8 bases, and the space between the germline ends is 5 bases. The paper as a whole reports these results and caveats: The amount of clinical and demographic metadata varied by source and participant and was provided uncurated.

Whole blood was collected in K2EDTA tubes by collaborating institutions according to the institutions' own protocols. For TCRbeta analysis, collaborators shipped samples as frozen whole blood, isolated PBMCs, or DNA extracted from either of those sample types. This receptor was identified in a man older than 75 with acute or convalescent COVID-19. Input material: peripheral blood. This sequence uses TRBV11-3 and TRBJ1-6, with the D gene not confidently named. The DNA sequence reads TGTGCCAGCAGCTTAGACCGGGATTCACCCCTCCACTTT. Translated, it gives CASSLDRDSPLHF. Reference TRBV11-3 and TRBJ1-6 proteins supply the regions before and after the CDR3; the full variable domain is: EAGVVQSPRYKIIEKKQPVAFWCNPISGHNTLYWYLQNLGQGPELLIRYENEEAVDDSQLPKDRFSAERLKGVDSTLKIQPAELGDSAVYLCASSLDRDSPLHFGNGTRLTVT.